The clone carrying this T cell receptor beta chain was detected only once. Per the germline V gene, CDR1 is GTSNPN and CDR2 is SVGIG (reference sequence). This CDR3 has 15 amino acids. With V trimmed by 2 bases and J by 0 bases, 5 bases remained unmatched. The data belong to a study of cytomegalovirus exposure and HLA in healthy donors. A multiplex PCR was run with 60 Vbeta primers and 13 Jbeta primers. Using immunoSEQ multiplex PCR, the repertoire was profiled, and TCRdb retains in-frame clones only, with some absent. The sample has roughly 100,000 clones, 83% seen once. Sequencing input: PBMCs. The chain is built from TRBV30 and TRBJ1-2, with TRBD1 matching over 8 bases. The clonotype originates from a man aged 18 to 29 in good health and CMV-seronegative. CDR3 nucleotide sequence: TGTGCCTGGAGTCCGGGACAGGCCGCTAACTATGGCTACACCTTC. Translated, it gives CAWSPGQAANYGYTF.